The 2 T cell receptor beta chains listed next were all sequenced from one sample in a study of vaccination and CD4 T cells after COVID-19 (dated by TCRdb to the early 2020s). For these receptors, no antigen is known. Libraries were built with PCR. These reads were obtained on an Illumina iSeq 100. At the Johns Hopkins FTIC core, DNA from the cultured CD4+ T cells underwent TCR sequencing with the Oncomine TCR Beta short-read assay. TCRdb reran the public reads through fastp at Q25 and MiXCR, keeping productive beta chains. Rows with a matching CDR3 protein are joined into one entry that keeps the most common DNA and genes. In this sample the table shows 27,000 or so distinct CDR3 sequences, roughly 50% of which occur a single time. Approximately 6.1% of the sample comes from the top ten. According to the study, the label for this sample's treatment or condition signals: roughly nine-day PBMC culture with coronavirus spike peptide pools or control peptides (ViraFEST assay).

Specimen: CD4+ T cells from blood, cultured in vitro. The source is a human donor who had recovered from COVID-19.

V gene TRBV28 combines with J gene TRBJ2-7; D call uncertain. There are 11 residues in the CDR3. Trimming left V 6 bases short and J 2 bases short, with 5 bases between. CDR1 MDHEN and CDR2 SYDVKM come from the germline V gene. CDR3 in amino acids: CASRSTYEQYF. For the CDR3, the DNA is TGTGCCAGCAGGTCAACCTACGAGCAGTACTTC.

Written as DNA, the CDR3 is TGTGCCAGCAGTTTGTGGCAGGCCGCCACCGGGGAGCTGTTTTTT. Its protein is CASSLWQAATGELFF. This chain joins TRBV27 and TRBJ2-2; D remains ambiguous. CDR1 and CDR2 (germline): MNHEY, SMNVEV (reference sequence). Trimming stripped 3 bases from V and 4 bases from J, with 12 bases between. The CDR3 is 15 amino acids.